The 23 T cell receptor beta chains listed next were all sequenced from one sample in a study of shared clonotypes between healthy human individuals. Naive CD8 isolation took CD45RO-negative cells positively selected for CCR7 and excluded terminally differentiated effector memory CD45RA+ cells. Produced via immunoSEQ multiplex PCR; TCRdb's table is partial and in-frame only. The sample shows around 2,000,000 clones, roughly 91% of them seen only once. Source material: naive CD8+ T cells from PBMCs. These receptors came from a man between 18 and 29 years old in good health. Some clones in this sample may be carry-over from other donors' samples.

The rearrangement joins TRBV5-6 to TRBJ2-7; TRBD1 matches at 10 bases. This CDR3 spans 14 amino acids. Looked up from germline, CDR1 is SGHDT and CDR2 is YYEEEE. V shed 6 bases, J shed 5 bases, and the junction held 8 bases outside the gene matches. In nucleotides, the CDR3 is TGTGCCAGCACCTTTGGGACAGGGGCCCACGAGCAGTACTTC. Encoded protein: CASTFGTGAHEQYF. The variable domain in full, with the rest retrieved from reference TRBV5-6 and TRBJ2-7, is DAGVTQSPTHLIKTRGQQVTLRCSPKSGHDTVSWYQQALGQGPQFIFQYYEEEERQRGNFPDRFSGHQFPNYSSELNVNALLLGDSALYLCASTFGTGAHEQYFGPGTRLTVT.

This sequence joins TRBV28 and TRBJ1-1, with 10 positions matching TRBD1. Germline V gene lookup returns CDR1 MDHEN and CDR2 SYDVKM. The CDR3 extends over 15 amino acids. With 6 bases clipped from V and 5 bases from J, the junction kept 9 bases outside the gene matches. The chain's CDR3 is CASRNQRDRGTEAFF. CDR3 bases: TGTGCCAGCAGAAACCAACGGGACAGGGGAACTGAAGCTTTCTTT.

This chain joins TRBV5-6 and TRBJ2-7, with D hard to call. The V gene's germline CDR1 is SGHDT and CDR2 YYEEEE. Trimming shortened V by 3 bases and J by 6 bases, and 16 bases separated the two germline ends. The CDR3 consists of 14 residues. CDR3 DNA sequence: TGTGCCAGCAGCTCCACCTCTGAGTTACCCGAGCAGTACTTC. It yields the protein CASSSTSELPEQYF. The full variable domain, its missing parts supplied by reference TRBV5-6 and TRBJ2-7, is DAGVTQSPTHLIKTRGQQVTLRCSPKSGHDTVSWYQQALGQGPQFIFQYYEEEERQRGNFPDRFSGHQFPNYSSELNVNALLLGDSALYLCASSSTSELPEQYFGPGTRLTVT.

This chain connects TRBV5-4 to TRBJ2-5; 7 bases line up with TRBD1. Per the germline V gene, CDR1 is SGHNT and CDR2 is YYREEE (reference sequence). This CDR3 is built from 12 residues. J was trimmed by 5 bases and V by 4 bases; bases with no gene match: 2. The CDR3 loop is CASSPQGETQYF. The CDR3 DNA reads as TGTGCCAGCAGCCCACAGGGGGAGACCCAGTACTTC.

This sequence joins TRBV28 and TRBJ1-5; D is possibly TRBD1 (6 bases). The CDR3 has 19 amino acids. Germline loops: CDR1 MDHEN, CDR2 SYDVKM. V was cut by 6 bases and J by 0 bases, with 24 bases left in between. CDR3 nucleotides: TGTGCCAGCAGACAAACAGGGTTGGGACTCCTTTATAGCAATCAGCCCCAGCATTTT. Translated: CASRQTGLGLLYSNQPQHF.

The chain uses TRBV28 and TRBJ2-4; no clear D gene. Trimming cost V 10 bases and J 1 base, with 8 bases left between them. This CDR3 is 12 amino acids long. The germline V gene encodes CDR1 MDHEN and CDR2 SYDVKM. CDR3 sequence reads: CAKTDAKNIQYF. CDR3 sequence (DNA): TGTGCCAAGACGGACGCCAAAAACATTCAGTACTTC.

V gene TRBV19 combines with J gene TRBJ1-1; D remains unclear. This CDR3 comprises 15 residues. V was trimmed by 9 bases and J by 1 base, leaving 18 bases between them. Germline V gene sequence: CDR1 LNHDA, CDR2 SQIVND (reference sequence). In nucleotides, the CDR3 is TGTGCCAGCTGCTTCCGATGGTTGGAGAACACTGAAGCTTTCTTT. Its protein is CASCFRWLENTEAFF.

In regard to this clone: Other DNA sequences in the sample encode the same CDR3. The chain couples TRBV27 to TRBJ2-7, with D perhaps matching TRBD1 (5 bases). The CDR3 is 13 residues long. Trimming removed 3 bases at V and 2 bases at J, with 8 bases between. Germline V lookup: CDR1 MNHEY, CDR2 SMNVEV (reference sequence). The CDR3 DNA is TGTGCCAGCAGTTTTGACAGAACCTACGAGCAGTACTTC. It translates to CASSFDRTYEQYF.

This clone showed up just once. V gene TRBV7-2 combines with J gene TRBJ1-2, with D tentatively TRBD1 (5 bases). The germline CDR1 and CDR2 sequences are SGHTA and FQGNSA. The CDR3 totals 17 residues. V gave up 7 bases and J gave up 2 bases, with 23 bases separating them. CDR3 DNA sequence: TGTGCCAGCACCCCGATGGGCCCCACGAGGGGCAACTATGGCTACACCTTC. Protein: CASTPMGPTRGNYGYTF.

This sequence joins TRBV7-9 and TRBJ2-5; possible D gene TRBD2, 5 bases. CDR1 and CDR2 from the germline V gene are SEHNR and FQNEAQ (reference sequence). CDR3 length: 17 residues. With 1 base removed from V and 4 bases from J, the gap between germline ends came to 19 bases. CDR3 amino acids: CASSLGLRGDTGETQYF. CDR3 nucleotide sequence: TGTGCCAGCAGCTTAGGGTTACGGGGAGACACCGGAGAGACCCAGTACTTC.

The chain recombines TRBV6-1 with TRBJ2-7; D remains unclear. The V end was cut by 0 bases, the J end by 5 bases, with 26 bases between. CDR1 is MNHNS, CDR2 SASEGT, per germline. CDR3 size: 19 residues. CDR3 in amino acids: CASSEASWSLAPAAHEQYF. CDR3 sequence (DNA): TGTGCCAGCAGTGAAGCTTCCTGGTCTTTGGCCCCGGCGGCCCACGAGCAGTACTTC.

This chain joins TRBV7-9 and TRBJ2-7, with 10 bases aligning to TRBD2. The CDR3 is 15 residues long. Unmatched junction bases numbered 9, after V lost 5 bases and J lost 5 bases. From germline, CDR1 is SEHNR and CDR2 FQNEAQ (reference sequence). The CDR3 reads CASSNASGSNNEQYF. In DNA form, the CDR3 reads TGTGCCAGCAGCAATGCTAGCGGGAGTAACAACGAGCAGTACTTC.

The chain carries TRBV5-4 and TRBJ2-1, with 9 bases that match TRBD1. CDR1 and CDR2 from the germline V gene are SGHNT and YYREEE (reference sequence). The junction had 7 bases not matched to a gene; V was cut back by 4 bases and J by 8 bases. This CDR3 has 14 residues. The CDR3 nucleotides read TGTGCCAGCAGCACCCGGGACAGGGTCGATGAGCAGTTCTTC. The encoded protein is CASSTRDRVDEQFF.

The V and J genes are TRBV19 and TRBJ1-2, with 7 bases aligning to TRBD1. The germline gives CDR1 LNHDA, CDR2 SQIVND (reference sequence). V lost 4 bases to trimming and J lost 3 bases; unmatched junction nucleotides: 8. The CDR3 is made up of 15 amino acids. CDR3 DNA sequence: TGTGCCAGTAGTACCCGGACAGGACGCGACTATGGCTACACCTTC. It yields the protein CASSTRTGRDYGYTF.

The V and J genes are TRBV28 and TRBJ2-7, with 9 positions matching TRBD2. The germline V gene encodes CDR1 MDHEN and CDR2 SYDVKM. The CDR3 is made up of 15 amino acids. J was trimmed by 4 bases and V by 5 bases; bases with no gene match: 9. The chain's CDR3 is CASSPSLAGSYEQYF. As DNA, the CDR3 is TGTGCCAGCAGTCCCAGCCTAGCGGGAAGTTACGAGCAGTACTTC.

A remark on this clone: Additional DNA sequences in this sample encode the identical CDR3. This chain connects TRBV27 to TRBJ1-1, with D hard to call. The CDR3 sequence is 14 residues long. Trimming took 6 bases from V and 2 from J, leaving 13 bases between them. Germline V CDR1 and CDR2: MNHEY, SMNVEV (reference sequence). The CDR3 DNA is TGTGCCAGCAGCCTATCGGGATCCAACACTGAAGCTTTCTTT. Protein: CASSLSGSNTEAFF.

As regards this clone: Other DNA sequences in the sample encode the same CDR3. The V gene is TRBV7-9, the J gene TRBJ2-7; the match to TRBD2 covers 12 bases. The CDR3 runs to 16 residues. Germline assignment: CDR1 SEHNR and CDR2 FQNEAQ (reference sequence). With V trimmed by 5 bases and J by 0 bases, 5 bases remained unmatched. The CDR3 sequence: CASSPRTSGNSYEQYF. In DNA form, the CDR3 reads TGTGCCAGCAGCCCAAGGACTAGCGGGAACTCCTACGAGCAGTACTTC.

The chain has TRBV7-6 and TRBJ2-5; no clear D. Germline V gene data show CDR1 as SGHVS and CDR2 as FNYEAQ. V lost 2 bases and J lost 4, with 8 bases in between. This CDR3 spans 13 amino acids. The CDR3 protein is CASSLRLIETQYF. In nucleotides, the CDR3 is TGTGCCAGCAGCTTAAGGCTAATAGAGACCCAGTACTTC.

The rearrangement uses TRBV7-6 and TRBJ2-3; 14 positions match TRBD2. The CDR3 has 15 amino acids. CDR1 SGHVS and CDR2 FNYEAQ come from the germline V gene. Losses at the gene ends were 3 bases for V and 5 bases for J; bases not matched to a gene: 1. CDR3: CASSFGLAGGDTQYF. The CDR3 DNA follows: TGTGCCAGCAGCTTTGGACTAGCGGGAGGAGATACGCAGTATTTT. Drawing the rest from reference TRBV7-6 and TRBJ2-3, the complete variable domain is GAGVSQSPRYKVTKRGQDVALRCDPISGHVSLYWYRQALGQGPEFLTYFNYEAQQDKSGLPNDRFSAERPEGSISTLTIQRTEQRDSAMYRCASSFGLAGGDTQYFGPGTRLTVL.

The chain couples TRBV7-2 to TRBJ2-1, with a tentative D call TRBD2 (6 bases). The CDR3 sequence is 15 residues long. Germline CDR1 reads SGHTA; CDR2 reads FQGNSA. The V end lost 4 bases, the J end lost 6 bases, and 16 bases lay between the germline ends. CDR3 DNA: TGTGCCAGCAGCTCGCGGGGCGGGGACCGCAATGAGCAGTTCTTC. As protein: CASSSRGGDRNEQFF.

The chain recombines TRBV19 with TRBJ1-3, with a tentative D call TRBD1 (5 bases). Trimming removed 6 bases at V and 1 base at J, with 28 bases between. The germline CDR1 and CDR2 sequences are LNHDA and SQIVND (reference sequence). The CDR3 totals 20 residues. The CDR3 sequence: CASRGERGLHIGTSGNTIYF. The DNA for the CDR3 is TGTGCCAGTAGGGGTGAAAGGGGTCTACATATCGGAACATCTGGAAACACCATATATTTT. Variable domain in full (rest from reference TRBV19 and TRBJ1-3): DGGITQSPKYLFRKEGQNVTLSCEQNLNHDAMYWYRQDPGQGLRLIYYSQIVNDFQKGDIAEGYSVSREKKESFPLTVTSAQKNPTAFYLCASRGERGLHIGTSGNTIYFGEGSWLTVV.

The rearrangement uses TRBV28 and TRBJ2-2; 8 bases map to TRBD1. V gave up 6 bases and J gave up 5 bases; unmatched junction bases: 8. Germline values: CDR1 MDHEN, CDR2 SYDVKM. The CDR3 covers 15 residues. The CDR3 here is CASSKTGEATGELFF. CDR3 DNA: TGTGCCAGCAGCAAGACAGGGGAGGCGACCGGGGAGCTGTTTTTT.

This CDR3 is CASMAPEGITEAFF. The CDR3 coding sequence is TGTGCCAGCATGGCTCCGGAGGGGATCACTGAAGCTTTCTTT. The chain couples TRBV2 to TRBJ1-1; the D gene is possibly TRBD1 (5 bases). This CDR3 spans 14 amino acids. Germline V lookup: CDR1 SNHLY, CDR2 FYNNEI. Trimming stripped 7 bases from V and 4 bases from J, with 16 bases between. The whole variable domain, remainder taken from reference TRBV2 and TRBJ1-1, is EPEVTQTPSHQVTQMGQEVILRCVPISNHLYFYWYRQILGQKVEFLVSFYNNEISEKSEIFDDQFSVERPDGSNFTLKIRSTKLEDSAMYFCASMAPEGITEAFFGQGTRLTVV.